This TCR beta chain was recovered during a study of cytomegalovirus exposure and HLA in healthy donors. Study outcomes and limitations: In a later analysis, a missense DCLRE1C variant was linked to TCR beta V- and J-gene trimming.

13 Jbeta primers and 60 Vbeta primers were used for the PCR. The repertoire was sequenced with immunoSEQ multiplex PCR; TCRdb's copy has only in-frame clones and lacks some. Of 150,000 to 200,000 clones in the sample, 75% were seen once. Turning to this clone: Antigen unknown.

The TCR originated in a middle-aged woman in good health and CMV-seropositive. Sequencing was done on a sample of PBMCs.

CDR3: CSALQGDYGYTF. DNA of the CDR3: TGCAGCGCACTACAGGGGGACTATGGCTACACCTTC. This chain uses TRBV29-1 with TRBJ1-2; 8 positions match TRBD1. V was clipped by 7 bases and J by 3 bases; unmatched bases: 4. CDR3 length equals 12 residues. Germline CDR1 reads SQVTM; CDR2 reads ANQGSEA.